These 10 T cell receptor beta chains share one sample of origin, sequenced in a study of T cell changes during pregnancy in multiple sclerosis. Here immunoSEQ multiplex PCR was the method, and the copy in TCRdb shows in-frame clones only, minus some. The sample lists fewer than 60,000 clones, about 89% occurring once. Specimen: CD8+ T cells from peripheral blood mononuclear cells, collected after pregnancy. The receptors shown here come from a female donor with multiple sclerosis, enrolled in a pregnancy study.

The chain employs TRBV5-8 and TRBJ2-2, with a weak D call TRBD2 (6 bases). Germline V gene data show CDR1 as SGHTS and CDR2 as YDEGEE. The CDR3 has 16 residues. V dropped 4 bases and J dropped 3 bases, with 16 bases sitting between them. CDR3 residues: CASSPLSGLYTGELFF. The CDR3, as DNA: TGTGCCAGCAGCCCGCTGTCGGGACTCTACACCGGGGAGCTGTTTTTT.

The V gene is TRBV7-9, the J gene TRBJ1-2, with a weak D call TRBD1 (5 bases). The CDR3 loop spans 15 amino acids. The V and J ends lost 1 base and 6 bases respectively, with 15 bases between them. Germline CDR1 is SEHNR and CDR2 is FQNEAQ (reference sequence). The CDR3 here is CASSLDGAGLNGYTF. In nucleotides, the CDR3 is TGTGCCAGCAGCTTAGATGGGGCAGGGCTGAATGGCTACACCTTC.

The chain links TRBV12-5 to TRBJ2-3, with TRBD1 identical over 9 bases. Germline loops: CDR1 LGHNT, CDR2 FRNRAP. CDR3 size: 17 residues. V lost 1 base and J lost 2; bases outside the gene matches: 7. This chain's CDR3 is CASGLGTGGLNTDTQYF. CDR3 DNA: TGTGCTAGTGGTTTGGGCACAGGGGGCTTGAACACAGATACGCAGTATTTT.

The chain is built from TRBV7-6 and TRBJ2-7, with D maybe TRBD1 (5 bases). This CDR3 has 16 residues. Germline V gene data show CDR1 as SGHVS and CDR2 as FNYEAQ. V shed 1 base and J shed 2 bases, with 15 bases lying between them. CDR3 residues: CASSLEGDSKAYEQYF. The CDR3 DNA reads as TGTGCCAGCAGCTTAGAAGGAGACAGTAAGGCCTACGAGCAGTACTTC.

This chain connects TRBV19 to TRBJ2-1, with D tentatively TRBD2 (5 bases). From germline, CDR1 is LNHDA and CDR2 SQIVND (reference sequence). The CDR3 loop spans 14 amino acids. V was pared by 4 bases and J by 9 bases, with 16 bases between. As DNA, the CDR3 is TGTGCCAGTAGTAGAACCTCTTCAGGAGGTGAGCAGTTCTTC. Amino acids: CASSRTSSGGEQFF.

The chain carries TRBV4-1 and TRBJ2-7; D is unresolved. V was shortened by 0 bases and J by 1 base, with 10 bases between the two germline ends. CDR3 length: 15 residues. The germline V gene has CDR1 MGHRA and CDR2 YSYEKL. Written as DNA, the CDR3 is TGCGCCAGCAGCCAAGATCCGAGGTCATCCTACGAGCAGTACTTC. It codes for CASSQDPRSSYEQYF.

DNA for the CDR3: TGTGCCAGCAGCTTAGTGGCAGGGGATTACGAGCAGTACTTC. This codes for CASSLVAGDYEQYF. This chain links TRBV7-9 with TRBJ2-7; TRBD1 might be the D (6 bases). Looked up from germline, CDR1 is SEHNR and CDR2 is FQNEAQ (reference sequence). V was trimmed by 1 base and J by 4 bases, leaving 11 bases between them. This CDR3 region has 14 residues.

J is TRBJ2-1 and V is TRBV9; weak D call: TRBD2 (5 bases). Trimming left V 3 bases short and J 4 bases short, with 8 bases between. CDR1 and CDR2 (germline): SGDLS, YYNGEE. The CDR3 extends over 13 amino acids. Here the CDR3 reads CASSAREYNEQFF. CDR3 in DNA: TGTGCCAGCAGCGCACGGGAATACAATGAGCAGTTCTTC.

This chain connects TRBV5-4 to TRBJ2-3, with 8 bases matching TRBD2. In germline, CDR1 is SGHNT, CDR2 YYREEE (reference sequence). The CDR3 is 15 amino acids. V was clipped by 0 bases and J by 3 bases; unmatched bases: 3. CDR3: CASSLERGGTDTQYF. The CDR3, as DNA: TGTGCCAGCAGCTTGGAACGGGGGGGTACAGATACGCAGTATTTT.

The V call is TRBV18, the J call TRBJ1-3; TRBD1 aligns across 9 bases. V was clipped by 6 bases and J by 2 bases; unmatched bases: 2. The CDR3 contains 14 residues. The V gene's germline CDR1 is KGHSH and CDR2 LQKENI. CDR3 loop: CASSTGGPGNTIYF. The CDR3 nucleotides are TGTGCCAGCTCGACAGGGGGTCCTGGAAACACCATATATTTT.